A selection of T cell receptor beta chains follows, all from one sample in a study of shared clonotypes between healthy human individuals. This table comes from immunoSEQ multiplex PCR, and its TCRdb copy is limited to in-frame clones, with some not included. The sample yields a few million clones, nearly 97% seen once. The sequencing input was naive CD4+ T cells sorted from blood. The receptors stem from a man aged 18 to 30 in good health. CDR3s leave out the opening cysteine and the closing phenylalanine or tryptophan. The order of the fields is V gene, J gene, CDR3 protein.

>TRBV7-7|TRBJ2-7
ASSLQSGGSYEQY
>TRBV5-1|TRBJ2-3
ASSGGTPPDTQY
>TRBV6-1|TRBJ2-1
ASKIWGTGVNEQF
>TRBV6-5|TRBJ1-2
ASSYSIDTNYGYT
>TRBV19|TRBJ1-5
ASSINGGEYRQPQH
>TRBV7-9|TRBJ1-5
ASSRGGGNQPQH
>TRBV7-6|TRBJ1-2
ASSSHPGGNYGYT
>TRBV13|TRBJ2-1
ASSISGTLWGNEQF
>TRBV4-1|TRBJ2-3
ASSQDKVPGTDTQY
>TRBV5-6|TRBJ2-1
ASSPTEVSFDEQF
>TRBV18|TRBJ2-7
ASSPEGPGEQY
>TRBV2|TRBJ2-1
ASRRTGVVRPF
>TRBV6-6|TRBJ2-7
ASSIRTGDYEQY
>TRBV18|TRBJ1-6
ASSPPGRQGKSPLH
>TRBV2|TRBJ2-7
ASTLAGEQY
>TRBV16|TRBJ1-5
ASSRRTGLGQPQH
>TRBV20-1|TRBJ1-1
SVQGARGAF
>TRBV15|TRBJ1-6
ATREWSSSPLH
>TRBV18|TRBJ2-2
ASSQTGYVTGELF
>TRBV10-1|TRBJ2-2
ASSPRLAGTGELF
>TRBV18|TRBJ1-2
ASSPPGGPYGYT
>TRBV7-3|TRBJ2-4
ASSPGVGNIQY
>TRBV28|TRBJ1-2
ASSPTRGGVKGYT
>TRBV28|TRBJ2-7
ASSLTGAGHEQY
>TRBV6-6|TRBJ1-3
ASSLTGGSGNTIY
>TRBV7-8|TRBJ1-5
ASSLGTGDNNQPQH
>TRBV6-1|TRBJ2-7
ASRTGAPYEQY
>TRBV11-2|TRBJ2-2
ASSFGVNTGELF
>TRBV7-2|TRBJ2-4
ASSLISGGEKLAKNIQY
>TRBV5-4|TRBJ2-7
ASSPLRGEFSYEQY
>TRBV5-4|TRBJ2-5
ASRTGAQETQY
>TRBV10-2|TRBJ2-2
ASKLVVGPYTGELF
>TRBV7-2|TRBJ2-5
ASSLEPGPQETQY
>TRBV5-4|TRBJ2-2
ASSRDRGNTGELF
>TRBV5-4|TRBJ1-2
ASGQGLGGNYGYT
>TRBV14|TRBJ1-1
ASSRDRGYTEAF
>TRBV10-1|TRBJ2-2
ATSQEVAGELF
>TRBV28|TRBJ1-6
ASSPGLASYNSPLH
>TRBV2|TRBJ2-5
ASSDLAGGQETQY
>TRBV2|TRBJ1-1
ASSAITANTEAF
>TRBV6-6|TRBJ2-1
ASSQRSGRGDNEQF
>TRBV28|TRBJ1-2
ASSYGAQPIGYT
>TRBV5-1|TRBJ2-3
ASSIGGLTDTQY
>TRBV6-1|TRBJ2-7
ASSDRGRSYEQY
>TRBV2|TRBJ1-1
ASRAELNTEAF
>TRBV28|TRBJ1-5
ASSPWTGQPQH
>TRBV10-3|TRBJ1-5
AISESGPAGGQPQH
>TRBV7-9|TRBJ2-4
ASSPQGHIQY
>TRBV10-3|TRBJ1-5
AISDSGVQPQH
>TRBV28|TRBJ1-2
ASSPRTGGSGYT
>TRBV30|TRBJ1-5
AWSPGSGQPQH
>TRBV5-6|TRBJ2-7
ASSLYEGAGEQY
>TRBV29-1|TRBJ2-7
SAGEWNYEQY